One and the same sample provided the 5 T cell receptor beta chains below, sequenced in a study of OX40 agonist ivuxolimab in advanced cancers. Libraries came from the immunoSEQ multiplex PCR assay. Sourced from immuneACCESS, this table was stored by TCRdb with only in-frame sequences that have V and J called. A share of the clones is absent; for the studies checked, an unresolved V gene accounts for under half, and the remainder has no known explanation. The sample profile shows approximately 81,000 clones; 70% to 90% of them were found once. Jointly, the top ten make up around 0.45% of the sample. The sample here was CD4+ or CD8+ T cells sorted from blood, taken in a trial of the OX40 agonist ivuxolimab. The receptors were gathered from an adult with an advanced solid tumor such as melanoma, head and neck, liver or kidney cancer.

This chain links TRBV14 with TRBJ1-1; unclear D gene. Germline CDR1 reads SGHDN; CDR2 reads FVKESK. The CDR3 spans 15 residues. V lost 2 bases to trimming and J lost 6 bases, with 16 bases between them. Written as DNA, the CDR3 is TGTGCCAGCAGCCAATTTGGACGGGGAAGGGCTGAAGCTTTCTTT. Amino acids: CASSQFGRGRAEAFF.

The rearrangement links TRBV6-1 to TRBJ1-1, with 7 bases that match TRBD1. Germline CDR1 is MNHNS and CDR2 is SASEGT. This CDR3 has 17 amino acids. The trim removed 4 bases at V and 5 bases at J, leaving 16 bases unmatched. The CDR3 nucleotides read TGTGCCAGCAGTGGTGGGACAGTCTGGGGCTACGCAACTGAAGCTTTCTTT. It codes for CASSGGTVWGYATEAFF.

The chain links TRBV6-1 to TRBJ1-5; the D is unclear. The CDR3 spans 14 residues. The germline V gene has CDR1 MNHNS and CDR2 SASEGT. Trimming left V 2 bases short and J 6 bases short, with 11 bases between. The CDR3 nucleotides read TGTGCCAGCAGTGAAAGCCCCTCTATTCAGCCCCAGCATTTT. As protein: CASSESPSIQPQHF.

This chain joins TRBV5-4 and TRBJ2-3, with 8 nucleotides matching TRBD2. The CDR3 contains 15 residues. J gave up 5 bases and V 4 bases, and 9 bases lay outside the gene matches. Germline CDR1 is SGHNT and CDR2 is YYREEE (reference sequence). The CDR3 here is CASSRSGEGLDTQYF. Here the CDR3 DNA reads TGTGCCAGCAGCCGTAGCGGGGAGGGTCTAGATACGCAGTATTTT.

Comments on this clone: Other DNA variants within this sample encode the same CDR3. The V and J genes are TRBV19 and TRBJ2-7, with TRBD1 identical over 9 bases. The CDR3 is 16 amino acids. Trimming at V came to 5 bases and at J to 2 bases, leaving 10 bases not matched to a gene. Per the germline V gene, CDR1 is LNHDA and CDR2 is SQIVND (reference sequence). This CDR3 reads CASSSPGTGSTYEQYF. DNA of the CDR3: TGTGCCAGTAGTTCCCCGGGGACAGGGTCAACCTACGAGCAGTACTTC.